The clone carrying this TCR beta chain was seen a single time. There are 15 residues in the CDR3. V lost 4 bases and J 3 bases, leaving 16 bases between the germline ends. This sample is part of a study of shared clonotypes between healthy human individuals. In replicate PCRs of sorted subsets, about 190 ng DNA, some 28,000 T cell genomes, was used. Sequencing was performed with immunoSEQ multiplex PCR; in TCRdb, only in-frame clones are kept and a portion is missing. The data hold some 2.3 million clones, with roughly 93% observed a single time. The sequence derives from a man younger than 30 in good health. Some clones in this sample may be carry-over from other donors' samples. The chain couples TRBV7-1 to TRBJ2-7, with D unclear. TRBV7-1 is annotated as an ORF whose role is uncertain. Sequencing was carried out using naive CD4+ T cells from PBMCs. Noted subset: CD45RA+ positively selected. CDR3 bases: TGTGCCAGCAGCTTACAAGGGCCCGGGCGCTACGAGCAGTACTTC. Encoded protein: CASSLQGPGRYEQYF.